Presented here are 10 T cell receptor beta chains from one specimen sequenced in a study of cytomegalovirus exposure and HLA in healthy donors. PCR employed 60 Vbeta and 13 Jbeta primers. TCRdb's table, derived via immunoSEQ multiplex PCR, lists solely in-frame clones and lacks some. The sample includes about 200,000 clones, more than 70% seen only once; the top ten take over 1.5%. Sequenced input: PBMCs. Receptor source: a man aged 35-49 years in good health and CMV-seropositive.

The CDR3 DNA is TGTGCCAGCAGCTTCCGACAGGGCCCTCCCCGCTACGAGCAGTACTTC. Amino acids: CASSFRQGPPRYEQYF. J is TRBJ2-7 and V is TRBV11-2; the match to TRBD1 covers 7 bases. V was pared by 3 bases and J by 3 bases, with 11 bases of the junction left unmatched. The CDR3 has 16 residues. The germline CDR1 and CDR2 sequences are SGHAT and FQNNGV.

This chain uses TRBV5-6 with TRBJ2-5, with a weak D call TRBD2 (6 bases). The J call could be wrong; TRBJ2-7 is a better fit for the DNA end. The CDR3 is 17 residues long. CDR1 and CDR2 (germline): SGHDT, YYEEEE. CDR3 in amino acids: CASSLGEVRRVTYEQYF. The CDR3 DNA reads TGTGCCAGCAGCTTGGGGGAGGTCCGACGGGTTACCTACGAGCAGTACTTC.

This chain uses TRBV19 with TRBJ2-1, with 11 bases that match TRBD2. The CDR3 loop spans 15 amino acids. The junction had 8 bases not matched to a gene; V was cut back by 5 bases and J by 8 bases. CDR1 and CDR2 from the germline V gene are LNHDA and SQIVND (reference sequence). For the CDR3, the DNA is TGTGCCAGTAGTCCACTAGCGGGAGCGAGCGATGAGCAGTTCTTC. Translated: CASSPLAGASDEQFF.

This clone was observed once. This chain connects TRBV5-1 to TRBJ2-3, with 8 bases lining up with TRBD2. The CDR3 has 16 residues. With 1 base clipped from V and 0 bases from J, the junction kept 4 bases outside the gene matches. Germline values: CDR1 SGHRS, CDR2 YFSETQ. This chain's CDR3 is CASSLYSGTSTDTQYF. CDR3 DNA sequence: TGCGCCAGCAGCTTGTATAGCGGGACTAGCACAGATACGCAGTATTTT.

This rearrangement joins TRBV7-3 to TRBJ2-1; 14 positions match TRBD2. This CDR3 spans 17 amino acids. Losses at the gene ends were 3 bases for V and 2 bases for J; bases not matched to a gene: 3. Germline values: CDR1 SGHTA, CDR2 FQGTGA. Written as DNA, the CDR3 is TGTGCCAGCAGCTTGGGACTAGCGGGAGCCCCCTACAATGAGCAGTTCTTC. Its translation is CASSLGLAGAPYNEQFF.

The V gene is TRBV2, the J gene TRBJ2-1; 11 nucleotides align to TRBD2. With 8 bases clipped from V and 9 bases from J, the junction kept 12 bases outside the gene matches. CDR1 is SNHLY and CDR2 is FYNNEI in the germline V gene. The CDR3 extends over 15 amino acids. This CDR3 reads CASFPTSGRSGEQFF. The DNA of the CDR3 is TGTGCCAGCTTTCCTACTAGCGGGAGATCGGGTGAGCAGTTCTTC.

In DNA form, the CDR3 reads TGTGCCAGCAGTTACCGGAGGGACACTGAAGCTTTCTTT. This translates into CASSYRRDTEAFF. The genes are TRBV6-5 and TRBJ1-1; no clear D. Germline V CDR1 and CDR2: MNHEY, SVGAGI. CDR3 length: 13 amino acids. V lost 2 bases and J lost 3, with 7 bases in between.

The chain uses TRBV5-1 and TRBJ1-3; D possibly corresponds to TRBD1 (5 bases). Deletions cut 0 bases from V and 4 bases from J, with 14 bases between. The CDR3 sequence is 16 residues long. CDR1 and CDR2 from the germline V gene are SGHRS and YFSETQ. The CDR3 loop is CASSLVAGREGNTIYF. The CDR3 DNA follows: TGCGCCAGCAGCTTGGTGGCAGGGCGGGAAGGAAACACCATATATTTT.

The rearrangement uses TRBV2 and TRBJ2-7; 7 bases fit TRBD1. Unmatched junction bases numbered 5, after V lost 1 base and J lost 5 bases. The length of the CDR3 is 14 residues. Looked up from germline, CDR1 is SNHLY and CDR2 is FYNNEI. CDR3 in DNA: TGTGCCAGCAGTGAAGAAAGAGGGGGCGACGAGCAGTACTTC. This gives the protein CASSEERGGDEQYF.

This clone was counted a few times. The V and J genes are TRBV20-1 and TRBJ1-5; no clear D. Germline values: CDR1 DFQATT, CDR2 SNEGSKA (reference sequence). The CDR3 sequence is 10 residues long. Trimming pared 5 bases from V and 11 bases from J, leaving 10 bases between. This CDR3 reads CSAVTKSQHF. For the CDR3, the DNA is TGCAGTGCTGTGACAAAATCCCAGCATTTT.